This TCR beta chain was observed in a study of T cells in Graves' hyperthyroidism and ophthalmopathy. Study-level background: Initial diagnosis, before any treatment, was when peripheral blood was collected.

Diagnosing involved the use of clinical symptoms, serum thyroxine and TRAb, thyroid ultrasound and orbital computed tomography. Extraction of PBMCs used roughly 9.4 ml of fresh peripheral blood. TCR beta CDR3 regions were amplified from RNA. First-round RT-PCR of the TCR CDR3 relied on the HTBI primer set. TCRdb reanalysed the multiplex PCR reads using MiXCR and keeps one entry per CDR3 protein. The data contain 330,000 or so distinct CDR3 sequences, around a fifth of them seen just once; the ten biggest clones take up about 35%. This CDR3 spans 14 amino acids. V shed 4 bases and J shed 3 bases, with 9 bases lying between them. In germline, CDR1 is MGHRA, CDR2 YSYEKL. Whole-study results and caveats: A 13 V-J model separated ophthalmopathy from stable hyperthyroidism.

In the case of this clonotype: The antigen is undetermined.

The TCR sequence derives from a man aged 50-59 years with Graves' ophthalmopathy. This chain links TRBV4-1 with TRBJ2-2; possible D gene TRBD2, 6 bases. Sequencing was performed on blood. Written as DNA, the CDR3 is TGCGCCAGCAGCCCGGGACTTGACACCGGGGAGCTGTTTTTT. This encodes CASSPGLDTGELFF.